This entry is about one T cell receptor (beta chain). Whereas donors were nominally healthy upon sampling, unrecorded immune exposures were probable. This specimen comes from a study of cytomegalovirus exposure and HLA in healthy donors. Across the study: The early release's HLA-typed donors yielded approximately 81 million unique TCRs. Genotyping of roughly 400 donors showed that around 85% belonged to the Caucasian-associated ancestry cluster.

This CDR3 is built from 18 residues. Researchers ran the PCR with 60 Vbeta and 13 Jbeta primers. Measured with immunoSEQ multiplex PCR; TCRdb has only the in-frame clones, and not every one. The data contain 170,000 or so clones, roughly 80% of them singletons. Sequenced material: PBMCs. This TCR was sampled from a man under 40 in good health and CMV-seropositive. The chain carries TRBV21-1 and TRBJ1-1; no check of the table's D call, TRBD1, against the DNA was made. TRBV21-1 is a recognized pseudogene. The CDR3 sequence is CASSKEVGRGVARTEAFF. The CDR3, as DNA: TGTGCCAGCAGCAAAGAGGTGGGCAGGGGGGTCGCACGGACTGAAGCTTTCTTT.